Shown below are 14 T cell receptor beta chains from a single sample sequenced in a study of molecular identifiers for immune sequencing clone quantification. Each CDR3 protein is one row after TCRdb ran MiXCR on the PCR reads. The profile covers fewer than 350,000 distinct CDR3 sequences, with over 20% appearing a single time and approximately 0.8% taken by the ten largest. Input material: naive CD8+ T cells from blood, with Jurkat cell RNA spiked in. The subset here: FACS-sorted CD8+CD4-CCR7+CD45RA+ naive T cells. The receptors shown here come from a human donor in good health. Some libraries in this study had Jurkat cell RNA spiked in.

Notes on this clonotype: Given the absence of the conserved phenylalanine or tryptophan at the CDR3 end, a read error is likely. The V and J genes are TRBV5-1 and TRBJ2-7; D is perhaps TRBD2 (7 bases). Germline values: CDR1 SGHRS, CDR2 YFSETQ. This CDR3 is 12 amino acids long. V was shortened by 4 bases and J by 5 bases, with 10 bases between the two germline ends. The CDR3 spells CASSPGGHEQYL. CDR3 sequence (DNA): TGCGCCAGCAGCCCCGGGGGGCACGAGCAGTACCTC.

There are many counts of this clonotype. V usage is TRBV7-8 and J usage is TRBJ1-6, with D tentatively TRBD1 (6 bases). The CDR3 runs 17 residues. V was trimmed by 0 bases and J by 6 bases, leaving 15 bases between them. CDR1 SGHVS and CDR2 FQNEAQ come from the germline V gene. CDR3 residues: CASSLAGAGQSNSPLHF. The CDR3, as DNA: TGTGCCAGCAGCTTAGCCGGGGCAGGACAGAGTAATTCACCCCTCCACTTT.

Comments on this clonotype: A much larger clone differs by one base, so this may be a read error. The CDR3 coding sequence is TGCGGTGCTCGGACTAGCGGGAGGTACGAGCAGTACTTC. Translated: CGARTSGRYEQYF. V is TRBV20-1 and J is TRBJ2-7; TRBD2 aligns across 14 bases. CDR1 and CDR2 (germline): DFQATT, SNEGSKA (reference sequence). This CDR3 contains 13 residues.

At least ten counts were recorded for this clonotype. This sequence joins TRBV7-3 and TRBJ2-5; possibly TRBD1 or TRBD2 for D (6 bases each). The CDR3 loop spans 16 amino acids. V was clipped by 2 bases and J by 3 bases, with 16 bases between them. CDR1 and CDR2 from the germline V gene are SGHTA and FQGTGA. Here the CDR3 DNA reads TGTGCCAGCAGCTTAGGCTACAACAGGGAGGAAGAGACCCAGTACTTC. Translating gives CASSLGYNREEETQYF.

In its sample, this clonotype was seen many times. The chain uses TRBV19 and TRBJ1-1, with a possible D match to TRBD1 (5 bases). Germline V gives CDR1 LNHDA, CDR2 SQIVND (reference sequence). V lost 4 bases to trimming and J lost 3 bases, with 18 bases between them. This CDR3 has 16 amino acids. The CDR3 region has the DNA TGTGCCAGTAGTACCGGCGGGGGGTTCGTGGACACTGAAGCTTTCTTT. This sequence encodes CASSTGGGFVDTEAFF.

As regards this clonotype: With a much larger clone just one base away, this may be a read error. V and J are TRBV9 and TRBJ2-7, with D unclear. Trimming removed 6 bases from V and 2 bases from J, with 12 bases in between. This CDR3 spans 13 amino acids. Germline V gives CDR1 SGDLS, CDR2 YYNGEE. As DNA, the CDR3 is TGTGCCAGCATCGTGGGTCAGACCTACGAGCAGTACTTC. Translating it yields CASIVGQTYEQYF.

This clonotype was found many times. The V and J genes are TRBV25-1 and TRBJ2-5, with 7 bases that match TRBD2. CDR3 length equals 16 residues. V shed 1 base and J 0 bases; nucleotides not matched to a gene: 5. Germline CDR1 and CDR2: MGHDK and SYGVNS. The CDR3 DNA reads as TGTGCCAGCAGTGAATCCGTAGCGGGCTACCAAGAGACCCAGTACTTC. Protein sequence: CASSESVAGYQETQYF.

The chain couples TRBV20-1 to TRBJ2-7; 13 nucleotides line up with TRBD2. Germline CDR1 DFQATT, CDR2 SNEGSKA (reference sequence). The V and J ends lost 5 bases and 9 bases, in that order; junction bases with no gene match: 7. This CDR3 spans 13 amino acids. This chain's CDR3 is CSAGRTSGSAQYF. The CDR3, as DNA: TGCAGTGCTGGAAGGACTAGCGGGAGCGCGCAGTACTTC.

This clonotype was seen many times. The J gene is TRBJ1-5, the V gene TRBV7-9; D remains unclear. Germline CDR1 reads SEHNR; CDR2 reads FQNEAQ (reference sequence). Trimming stripped 6 bases from V and 4 bases from J, with 13 bases between. This CDR3 has 14 residues. CDR3 nucleotides: TGTGCCAGCAGAGCTCCGGGTCTTAATCAGCCCCAGCATTTT. This encodes CASRAPGLNQPQHF.

As regards this clonotype: The junction does not match germline at one end; this may be a read error. The rearrangement uses TRBV10-2 and TRBJ1-1; the D gene is possibly TRBD1 (5 bases). The CDR3 runs 16 residues. Per germline, CDR1 WSHSY and CDR2 SAAADI. This CDR3 reads CTSRAISGTPWTEAFF. The DNA of the CDR3 is TGCACCAGCAGGGCAATTTCCGGGACCCCCTGGACTGAAGCTTTCTTT.

In this sample, this clonotype turned up many times. The chain has TRBV28 and TRBJ2-4, with 10 bases matching TRBD1. V trimming: 1 base; J trimming: 8 bases; junction bases outside the gene matches: 5. CDR3 length: 15 residues. Germline V gene data show CDR1 as MDHEN and CDR2 as SYDVKM. The CDR3: CASSLLGQGYDIQYF. In DNA, the CDR3 is TGTGCCAGCAGTTTATTGGGACAGGGGTATGACATTCAGTACTTC. Full variable domain (outside the CDR3, taken from reference TRBV28 and TRBJ2-4): DVKVTQSSRYLVKRTGEKVFLECVQDMDHENMFWYRQDPGLGLRLIYFSYDVKMKEKGDIPEGYSVSREKKERFSLILESASTNQTSMYLCASSLLGQGYDIQYFGAGTRLSVL.

This clonotype was found many times. The rearrangement uses TRBV7-6 and TRBJ2-5, with TRBD2 matching over 14 bases. CDR1 SGHVS and CDR2 FNYEAQ come from the germline V gene. Trimming took 4 bases from V and 5 from J; bases not matched to a gene: 9. The CDR3 sequence is 17 residues long. The CDR3 sequence: CASSYTRLAGGPETQYF. The CDR3 region has the DNA TGTGCCAGCAGCTACACCCGACTAGCGGGAGGGCCTGAGACCCAGTACTTC.

Points on this clonotype: The junction shows a germline mismatch at one end, possibly a read error. The V call is TRBV9, the J call TRBJ1-1, with D maybe TRBD1 (6 bases). Germline V CDR1 and CDR2: SGDLS, YYNGEE. The CDR3 has 15 amino acids. CDR3 DNA: TGTGCCGGCAGCTCCAACCCCGGGACAAGCACTGAAGCTTTCTTT. Translating it yields CAGSSNPGTSTEAFF. Full variable domain (remainder filled in from reference TRBV9 and TRBJ1-1): DSGVTQTPKHLITATGQRVTLRCSPRSGDLSVYWYQQSLDQGLQFLIQYYNGEERAKGNILERFSAQQFPDLHSELNLSSLELGDSALYFCAGSSNPGTSTEAFFGQGTRLTVV.

To note about this clonotype: A much larger clone differs from this one at a single base, so this may be a read error. V is TRBV5-1 and J is TRBJ2-7; 12 nucleotides align to TRBD2. V lost 1 base, J lost 6 bases, and 8 bases stayed unmatched. The germline V gene has CDR1 SGHRS and CDR2 YFSETQ. The CDR3 consists of 16 residues. The CDR3 protein is CASSLYLAGGFCEQYF. CDR3 nucleotide sequence: TGCGCCAGCAGCTTGTATCTAGCGGGAGGGTTCTGCGAGCAGTACTTC.